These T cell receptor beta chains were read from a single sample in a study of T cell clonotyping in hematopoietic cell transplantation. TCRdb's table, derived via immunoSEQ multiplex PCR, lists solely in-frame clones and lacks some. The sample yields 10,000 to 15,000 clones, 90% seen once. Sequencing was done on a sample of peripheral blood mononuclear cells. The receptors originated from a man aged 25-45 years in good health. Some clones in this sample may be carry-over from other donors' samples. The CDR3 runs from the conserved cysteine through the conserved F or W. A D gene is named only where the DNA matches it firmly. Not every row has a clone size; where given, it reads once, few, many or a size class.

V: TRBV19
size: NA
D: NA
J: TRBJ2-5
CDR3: CASSQPASKTETQYF
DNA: TGTGCCAGTAGTCAACCGGCCTCAAAAACGGAGACCCAGTACTTC

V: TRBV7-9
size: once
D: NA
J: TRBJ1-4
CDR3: CASSLVGGPNEKLFF
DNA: TGTGCCAGCAGCTTAGTCGGGGGTCCCAATGAAAAACTGTTTTTT

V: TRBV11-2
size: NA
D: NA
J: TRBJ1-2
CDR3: CASSLGPGNYGYTF
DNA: TGTGCCAGCAGCTTAGGACCAGGGAACTATGGCTACACCTTC

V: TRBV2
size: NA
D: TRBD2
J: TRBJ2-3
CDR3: CASSTSGSRNTQYF
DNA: TGTGCCAGCAGTACTAGCGGGAGTCGGAATACGCAGTATTTT

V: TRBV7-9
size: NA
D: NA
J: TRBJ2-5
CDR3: CASSLFPGGRDETQYF
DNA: TGTGCCAGCAGCTTATTCCCCGGGGGCCGGGACGAGACCCAGTACTTC

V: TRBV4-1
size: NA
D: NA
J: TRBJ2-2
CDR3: CASSPEGKAGELFF
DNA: TGCGCCAGCAGCCCCGAGGGGAAAGCCGGGGAGCTGTTTTTT

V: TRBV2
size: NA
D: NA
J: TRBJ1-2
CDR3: CASMNQGTDYGYTF
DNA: TGTGCCAGCATGAATCAGGGGACCGACTATGGCTACACCTTC

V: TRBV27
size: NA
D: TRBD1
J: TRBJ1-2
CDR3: CASTRTGGIIGYTF
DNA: TGTGCCAGCACTCGGACAGGGGGCATAATAGGCTACACCTTC

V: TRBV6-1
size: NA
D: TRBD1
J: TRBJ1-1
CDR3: CASSEQTGVNTEAFF
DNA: TGTGCCAGCAGTGAACAGACAGGGGTGAACACTGAAGCTTTCTTT

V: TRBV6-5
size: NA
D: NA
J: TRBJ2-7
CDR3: CASSYSLGRYEQYF
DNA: TGTGCCAGCAGTTACTCCCTAGGGAGATACGAGCAGTACTTC

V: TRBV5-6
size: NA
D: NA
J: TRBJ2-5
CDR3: CASSSGGTQYF
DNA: TGTGCCAGCAGCTCCGGGGGGACCCAGTACTTC

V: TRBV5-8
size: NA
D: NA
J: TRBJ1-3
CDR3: CASSSGTASLGNTIYF
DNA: TGTGCCAGCAGCTCCGGGACGGCAAGCCTGGGAAACACCATATATTTT

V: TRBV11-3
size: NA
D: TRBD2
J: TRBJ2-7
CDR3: CASRASGSDEQYF
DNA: TGTGCCAGCAGGGCTAGCGGGAGCGACGAGCAGTACTTC

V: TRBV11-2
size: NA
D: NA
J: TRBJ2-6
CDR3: CASSFIRRGIGSGANVLTF
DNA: TGTGCCAGCAGCTTTATTAGGCGGGGAATAGGTTCTGGGGCCAACGTCCTGACTTTC

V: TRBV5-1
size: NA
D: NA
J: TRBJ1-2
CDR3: CASKALGGTYGYTF
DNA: TGCGCCAGCAAGGCCCTGGGGGGGACCTATGGCTACACCTTC

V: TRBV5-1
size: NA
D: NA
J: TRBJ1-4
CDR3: CASSLVPRGNEKLFF
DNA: TGCGCCAGCAGCTTGGTTCCCAGGGGTAATGAAAAACTGTTTTTT

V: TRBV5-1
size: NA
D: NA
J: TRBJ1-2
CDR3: CASSLPGPAYGYTF
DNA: TGCGCCAGCAGCCTTCCCGGGCCCGCCTATGGCTACACCTTC

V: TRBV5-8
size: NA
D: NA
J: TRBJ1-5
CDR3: CASSLGGGTSNQPQHF
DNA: TGTGCCAGCAGCTTGGGTGGGGGGACGAGCAATCAGCCCCAGCATTTT

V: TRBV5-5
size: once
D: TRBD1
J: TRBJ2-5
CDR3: CASSSTGVQETQYF
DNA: TGTGCCAGCAGCTCGACAGGGGTCCAAGAGACCCAGTACTTC

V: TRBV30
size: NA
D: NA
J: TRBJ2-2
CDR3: CAWSGGSTGELFF
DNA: TGTGCCTGGAGCGGGGGCTCGACCGGGGAGCTGTTTTTT

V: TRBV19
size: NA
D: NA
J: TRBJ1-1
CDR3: CASSMAGSMNTEAFF
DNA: TGTGCCAGTAGTATGGCGGGGAGCATGAACACTGAAGCTTTCTTT

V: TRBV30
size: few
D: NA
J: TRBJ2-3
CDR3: CAWSRTVADTQYF
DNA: TGTGCCTGGAGTAGGACAGTCGCAGATACGCAGTATTTT

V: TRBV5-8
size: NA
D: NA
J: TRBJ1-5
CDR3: CASSPGARGNQPQHF
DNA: TGTGCCAGCAGCCCAGGGGCGAGGGGCAATCAGCCCCAGCATTTT

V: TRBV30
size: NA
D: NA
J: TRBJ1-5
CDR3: CAWSVGEGGQPQHF
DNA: TGTGCCTGGAGTGTAGGGGAAGGTGGTCAGCCCCAGCATTTT

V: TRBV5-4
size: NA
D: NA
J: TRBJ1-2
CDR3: CASSSLQTGIGYTF
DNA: TGTGCCAGCAGCTCCCTTCAAACAGGGATTGGCTACACCTTC

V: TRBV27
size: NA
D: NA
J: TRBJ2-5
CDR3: CASSLSRQAQETQYF
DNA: TGTGCCAGCAGTTTATCTCGGCAGGCCCAAGAGACCCAGTACTTC

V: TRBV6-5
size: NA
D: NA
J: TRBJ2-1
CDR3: CASGSSYNEQFF
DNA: TGTGCCAGCGGGAGCTCCTACAATGAGCAGTTCTTC

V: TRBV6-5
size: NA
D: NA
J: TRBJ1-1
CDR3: CASLGSGNTEAFF
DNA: TGTGCCAGTTTAGGGTCGGGGAACACTGAAGCTTTCTTT

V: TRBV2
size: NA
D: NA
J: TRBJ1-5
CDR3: CASSVGGAGNQPQHF
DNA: TGTGCCAGCAGCGTTGGGGGGGCCGGCAATCAGCCCCAGCATTTT

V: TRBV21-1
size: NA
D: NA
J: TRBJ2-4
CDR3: CASTKDRGRPKNIQYF
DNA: TGTGCCAGCACCAAGGACAGGGGGCGCCCCAAAAACATTCAGTACTTC

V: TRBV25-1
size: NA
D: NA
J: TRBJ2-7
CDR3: CASSEATGGGYEQYF
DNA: TGTGCCAGCAGTGAGGCGACAGGTGGGGGTTACGAGCAGTACTTC

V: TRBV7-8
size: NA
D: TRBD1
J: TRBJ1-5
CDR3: CASSARQGGGNQPQHF
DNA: TGTGCCAGCAGCGCCCGACAGGGAGGTGGCAATCAGCCCCAGCATTTT

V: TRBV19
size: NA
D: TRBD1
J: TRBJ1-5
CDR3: CASSATGLGQPQHF
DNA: TGTGCCAGTAGTGCGACAGGGTTAGGTCAGCCCCAGCATTTT

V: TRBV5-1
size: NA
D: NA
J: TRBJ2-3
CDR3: CASSLAEGRDTQYF
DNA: TGCGCCAGCAGCTTGGCAGAGGGGAGAGATACGCAGTATTTT

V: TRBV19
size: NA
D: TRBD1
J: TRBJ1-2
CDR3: CASSSGQGVYGYTF
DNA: TGTGCCAGTAGTTCCGGACAGGGTGTCTATGGCTACACCTTC

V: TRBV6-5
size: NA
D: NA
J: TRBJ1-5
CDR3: CASRSGNQPQHF
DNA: TGTGCCAGCAGGTCAGGGAATCAGCCCCAGCATTTT

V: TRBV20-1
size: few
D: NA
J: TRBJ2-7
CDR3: CSAFRTNEQYF
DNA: TGCAGTGCTTTTAGGACAAACGAGCAGTACTTC

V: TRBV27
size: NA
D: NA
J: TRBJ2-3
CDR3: CASSLSAGTLTDTQYF
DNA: TGTGCCAGCAGTTTATCGGCGGGAACCCTCACAGATACGCAGTATTTT

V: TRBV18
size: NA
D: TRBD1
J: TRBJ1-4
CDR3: CASSRTGGEGTNEKLFF
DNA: TGTGCCAGCTCACGGACAGGGGGCGAAGGCACTAATGAAAAACTGTTTTTT

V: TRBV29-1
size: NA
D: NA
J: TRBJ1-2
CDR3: CSVIEAGSNYGYTF
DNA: TGCAGCGTTATTGAGGCAGGTTCGAACTATGGCTACACCTTC

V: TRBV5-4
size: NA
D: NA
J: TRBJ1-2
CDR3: CASSLYGQVQGYTF
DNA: TGTGCCAGCAGCTTGTATGGGCAGGTGCAGGGCTACACCTTC

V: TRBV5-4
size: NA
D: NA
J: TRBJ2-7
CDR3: CASSLAGATYEQYF
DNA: TGTGCCAGCAGCTTGGCCGGGGCGACCTACGAGCAGTACTTC

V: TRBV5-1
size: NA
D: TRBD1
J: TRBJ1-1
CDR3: CASSLVRDRATEAFF
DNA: TGCGCCAGCAGCTTGGTCCGGGACAGGGCCACTGAAGCTTTCTTT

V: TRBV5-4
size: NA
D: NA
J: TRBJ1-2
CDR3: CASSLWGGESGYTF
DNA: TGTGCCAGCAGCTTGTGGGGTGGGGAATCTGGCTACACCTTC

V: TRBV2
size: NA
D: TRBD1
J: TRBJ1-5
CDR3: CASSSRTGVYSNQPQHF
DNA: TGTGCCAGCAGTAGCCGAACAGGGGTTTATAGCAATCAGCCCCAGCATTTT

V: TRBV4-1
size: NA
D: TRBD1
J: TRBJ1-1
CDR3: CASSAGTGGNNTEAFF
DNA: TGCGCCAGCAGCGCCGGGACAGGGGGGAATAACACTGAAGCTTTCTTT

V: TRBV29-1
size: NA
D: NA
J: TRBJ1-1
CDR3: CSVEKTGKATEAFF
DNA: TGCAGCGTTGAAAAAACAGGGAAGGCCACTGAGGCTTTCTTT

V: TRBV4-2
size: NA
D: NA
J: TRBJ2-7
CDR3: CASSPRPLTYEQYF
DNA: TGTGCCAGCAGCCCTCGACCGCTCACCTACGAGCAGTACTTC

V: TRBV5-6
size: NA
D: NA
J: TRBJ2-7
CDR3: CASSLLGEFYEQYF
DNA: TGTGCCAGCAGCCTACTGGGGGAATTCTACGAGCAGTACTTC